These T cell receptor beta chains were read from a single sample in a study of shared clonotypes between healthy human individuals. The data were produced by immunoSEQ multiplex PCR, yet TCRdb's version contains in-frame clones alone and is incomplete. The table records about a million clones, 70% to 80% of them present only once. Sequenced input: memory CD4+ T cells sorted from blood. The receptors originated from a man aged 18 to 30 in good health. The CDR3 runs from the conserved cysteine through the conserved F or W. A D gene is named only where the DNA matches it firmly. Some rows have no size entry. The others give once, few or many, or a class for an expanded clone.

J gene: TRBJ2-2
CDR3 length: 18
clone size: -
V gene: TRBV9
D gene: TRBD2
CDR3 DNA: TGTGCCAGCAGCGTCGTATCCGCCGGGACTAGCGTAGCCGGGGAGCTGTTTTTT
CDR3 protein: CASSVVSAGTSVAGELFF

J gene: TRBJ2-1
CDR3 length: 14
clone size: -
V gene: TRBV18
D gene: -
CDR3 DNA: TGTGCCAGCTCACCACCGTACTCCGCAAATGAGCAGTTCTTC
CDR3 protein: CASSPPYSANEQFF

J gene: TRBJ1-3
CDR3 length: 14
clone size: -
V gene: TRBV6-5
D gene: -
CDR3 DNA: TGTGCCACTTGGGGGGCGCAGCCTGGAAACACCATATATTTT
CDR3 protein: CATWGAQPGNTIYF

J gene: TRBJ2-7
CDR3 length: 13
clone size: -
V gene: TRBV27
D gene: TRBD1
CDR3 DNA: TGTGCCAGCAAACAGGGGCTTTCCTACGAGCAGTACTTC
CDR3 protein: CASKQGLSYEQYF

J gene: TRBJ2-7
CDR3 length: 14
clone size: -
V gene: TRBV6-5
D gene: TRBD2
CDR3 DNA: TGTGCCAGCAGTTACTCGTCTAGCGGGGGCGAGCAGTACTTC
CDR3 protein: CASSYSSSGGEQYF

J gene: TRBJ2-5
CDR3 length: 13
clone size: few
V gene: TRBV5-6
D gene: -
CDR3 DNA: TGTGCCAGCAGCTTGGGGAGACAAGAGACCCAGTACTTC
CDR3 protein: CASSLGRQETQYF

J gene: TRBJ2-2
CDR3 length: 13
clone size: many
V gene: TRBV6-1
D gene: -
CDR3 DNA: TGTGCCAGCAGTCTCCGGAGGTCCGGGGAGCTGTTTTTT
CDR3 protein: CASSLRRSGELFF

J gene: TRBJ1-1
CDR3 length: 16
clone size: many
V gene: TRBV19
D gene: -
CDR3 DNA: TGTGCCAGTAGTATAATTCCTAGGACGGTGAACACTGAAGCTTTCTTT
CDR3 protein: CASSIIPRTVNTEAFF

J gene: TRBJ1-6
CDR3 length: 14
clone size: many
V gene: TRBV30
D gene: TRBD1
CDR3 DNA: TGTGCCTGGAGCCGGGACAGGGTTAATTCACCCCTCCACTTT
CDR3 protein: CAWSRDRVNSPLHF

J gene: TRBJ2-1
CDR3 length: 13
clone size: -
V gene: TRBV2
D gene: TRBD2
CDR3 DNA: TGTGCCAGCAGACTGGCGGGAGGGGGTGAGCAGTTCTTC
CDR3 protein: CASRLAGGGEQFF

J gene: TRBJ2-3
CDR3 length: 15
clone size: -
V gene: TRBV4-3
D gene: -
CDR3 DNA: TGCGCCAGTTCTCCCGGGAAGGGGAGAGAAGATACGCAGTATTTT
CDR3 protein: CASSPGKGREDTQYF

J gene: TRBJ2-7
CDR3 length: 14
clone size: -
V gene: TRBV6-1
D gene: -
CDR3 DNA: TGTGCCAGCAGTGAAATGACAAGTACCTACGAGCAGTACTTC
CDR3 protein: CASSEMTSTYEQYF

J gene: TRBJ1-4
CDR3 length: 15
clone size: once
V gene: TRBV10-2
D gene: -
CDR3 DNA: TGCGCCAGCAGCCCGGTATTGGGGAGTAATGAAAAACTGTTTTTT
CDR3 protein: CASSPVLGSNEKLFF

J gene: TRBJ2-6
CDR3 length: 16
clone size: -
V gene: TRBV5-1
D gene: -
CDR3 DNA: TGCGCCAGCAGCTTGGATGCGGGCTCTGGGGCCAACGTCCTGACTTTC
CDR3 protein: CASSLDAGSGANVLTF

J gene: TRBJ2-1
CDR3 length: 15
clone size: -
V gene: TRBV9
D gene: TRBD2
CDR3 DNA: TGTGCCAGCAGCGTAGGCGGGGGGCGCTACAATGAGCAGTTCTTC
CDR3 protein: CASSVGGGRYNEQFF

J gene: TRBJ2-5
CDR3 length: 16
clone size: -
V gene: TRBV10-3
D gene: TRBD2
CDR3 DNA: TGTGCCATCAGTGAGTCTGCTAGCGGGACCCAAGAGACCCAGTACTTC
CDR3 protein: CAISESASGTQETQYF

J gene: TRBJ1-6
CDR3 length: 14
clone size: -
V gene: TRBV2
D gene: TRBD1
CDR3 DNA: TGTGCCAGCGGGGCCCGGGACAGCAATTCACCCCTCCACTTT
CDR3 protein: CASGARDSNSPLHF

J gene: TRBJ1-6
CDR3 length: 13
clone size: -
V gene: TRBV6-6
D gene: -
CDR3 DNA: TGTGCCAGCAGTACCTACGAGAATTCACCCCTCCACTTT
CDR3 protein: CASSTYENSPLHF

J gene: TRBJ1-5
CDR3 length: 15
clone size: -
V gene: TRBV19
D gene: -
CDR3 DNA: TGTGCCAGTAGTACCACGACCAGGGGCAATCAGCCCCAGCATTTT
CDR3 protein: CASSTTTRGNQPQHF

J gene: TRBJ2-7
CDR3 length: 17
clone size: -
V gene: TRBV6-1
D gene: TRBD1
CDR3 DNA: TGTGCCAGCAGTGCAGTCCGGGACAGCTTGATTACCTACGAGCAGTACTTC
CDR3 protein: CASSAVRDSLITYEQYF

J gene: TRBJ1-5
CDR3 length: 17
clone size: few
V gene: TRBV12-5
D gene: TRBD1
CDR3 DNA: TGTGCTAGTGGTTTGGTCTTGGGACAGCCCAACAATCAGCCCCAGCATTTT
CDR3 protein: CASGLVLGQPNNQPQHF

J gene: TRBJ2-2
CDR3 length: 14
clone size: once
V gene: TRBV29-1
D gene: TRBD1
CDR3 DNA: TGCAGCGTCCTCACAGGGGCTGGGGCCGGGGAGCTGTTTTTT
CDR3 protein: CSVLTGAGAGELFF

J gene: TRBJ1-2
CDR3 length: 14
clone size: few
V gene: TRBV5-1
D gene: -
CDR3 DNA: TGCGCCAGCAGCTTGGCCCCCATCAACTATGGCTACACCTTC
CDR3 protein: CASSLAPINYGYTF

J gene: TRBJ1-1
CDR3 length: 12
clone size: few
V gene: TRBV5-1
D gene: -
CDR3 DNA: TGCGCCAGCAGCCCGGGGGAGAGTGAAGCTTTCTTT
CDR3 protein: CASSPGESEAFF

J gene: TRBJ2-7
CDR3 length: 15
clone size: -
V gene: TRBV5-4
D gene: TRBD2
CDR3 DNA: TGTGCCAGCAGTAGGTCCGGGACTACTCTGTCGGAGCAGTACTTC
CDR3 protein: CASSRSGTTLSEQYF

J gene: TRBJ2-7
CDR3 length: 13
clone size: once
V gene: TRBV10-3
D gene: -
CDR3 DNA: TGTGCCTCCCTCAGAGACGGGGCTGGGGAGCAGTACTTC
CDR3 protein: CASLRDGAGEQYF

J gene: TRBJ2-3
CDR3 length: 15
clone size: -
V gene: TRBV6-1
D gene: -
CDR3 DNA: TGTGCCAGCTCCCCTGCCGGGGCACCCACAGATACGCAGTATTTT
CDR3 protein: CASSPAGAPTDTQYF

J gene: TRBJ2-1
CDR3 length: 16
clone size: -
V gene: TRBV27
D gene: TRBD2
CDR3 DNA: TGTGCCAGCAGTTTGCTAGCGGGAGCGAAAGTGAATGAGCAGTTCTTC
CDR3 protein: CASSLLAGAKVNEQFF

J gene: TRBJ2-2
CDR3 length: 18
clone size: once
V gene: TRBV7-2
D gene: TRBD2
CDR3 DNA: TGTGCCAGCAGCTTAACCCCATTTGGTAGCGGGAAGGTTGGGGAGCTGTTTTTT
CDR3 protein: CASSLTPFGSGKVGELFF

J gene: TRBJ2-5
CDR3 length: 15
clone size: once
V gene: TRBV5-6
D gene: TRBD1
CDR3 DNA: TGTGCCAGCAGCTCGCCGACAGGGGTCGGGGAGACCCAGTACTTC
CDR3 protein: CASSSPTGVGETQYF

J gene: TRBJ2-3
CDR3 length: 15
clone size: -
V gene: TRBV7-2
D gene: -
CDR3 DNA: TGTGCCAGCAGTGATCGACTAGTTCGGGCAGATACGCAGTATTTT
CDR3 protein: CASSDRLVRADTQYF

J gene: TRBJ2-7
CDR3 length: 12
clone size: once
V gene: TRBV2
D gene: -
CDR3 DNA: TGTGCCAGCAGTGACAAACCCTACGAGCAGTACTTC
CDR3 protein: CASSDKPYEQYF

J gene: TRBJ2-1
CDR3 length: 16
clone size: few
V gene: TRBV4-3
D gene: TRBD2
CDR3 DNA: TGCGCCAGCAGCCAAGAGGGACTAGTAGGTTACAATGAGCAGTTCTTC
CDR3 protein: CASSQEGLVGYNEQFF

J gene: TRBJ1-1
CDR3 length: 14
clone size: -
V gene: TRBV28
D gene: -
CDR3 DNA: TGTGCCAGCAGCTTGCGCGCGGGAGTTTCTGAAGCTTTCTTT
CDR3 protein: CASSLRAGVSEAFF

J gene: TRBJ1-2
CDR3 length: 14
clone size: -
V gene: TRBV30
D gene: -
CDR3 DNA: TGTGCCTGGAGTGACACAGGGCCTTTCTATGGCTACACCTTC
CDR3 protein: CAWSDTGPFYGYTF

J gene: TRBJ1-1
CDR3 length: 15
clone size: -
V gene: TRBV6-1
D gene: -
CDR3 DNA: TGTGCCAGCAGTGCCACGGGGAAACGGGGCACTGAAGCTTTCTTT
CDR3 protein: CASSATGKRGTEAFF

J gene: TRBJ2-1
CDR3 length: 14
clone size: -
V gene: TRBV30
D gene: -
CDR3 DNA: TGTGCCTGGAGTGTACAAAGCTCCTACAATGAGCAGTTCTTC
CDR3 protein: CAWSVQSSYNEQFF

J gene: TRBJ1-3
CDR3 length: 18
clone size: -
V gene: TRBV4-1
D gene: -
CDR3 DNA: TGCGCCAGCAGCCAATATTTTGGAGGGGATAGGCCTGGAAACACCATATATTTT
CDR3 protein: CASSQYFGGDRPGNTIYF

J gene: TRBJ1-5
CDR3 length: 15
clone size: -
V gene: TRBV5-1
D gene: -
CDR3 DNA: TGCGCCAGCAGCCCTGGTGGAGGGAACAATCAGCCCCAGCATTTT
CDR3 protein: CASSPGGGNNQPQHF

J gene: TRBJ2-5
CDR3 length: 12
clone size: few
V gene: TRBV5-4
D gene: -
CDR3 DNA: TGTGCCAGCAGCTTGGATCGGGCGTCCCAGTACTTC
CDR3 protein: CASSLDRASQYF

J gene: TRBJ1-1
CDR3 length: 15
clone size: -
V gene: TRBV12-2
D gene: -
CDR3 DNA: TGTGCAAGTCGCTTACCGACAGGCATGAACACTGAAGCTTTCTTT
CDR3 protein: CASRLPTGMNTEAFF

J gene: TRBJ2-5
CDR3 length: 12
clone size: -
V gene: TRBV2
D gene: -
CDR3 DNA: TGTGCCTCGAGGGGGGCTCAAGAGACCCAGTACTTC
CDR3 protein: CASRGAQETQYF